This T cell receptor beta chain originates from a study of CD8 T cells in Susac syndrome. Study-wide results and caveats: As the study acknowledged, the number of individuals who were part of its TCR sequencing and HLA analysis was relatively small.

With respect to this clonotype: The antigen remains unidentified.

CD8+ and CD4+ T cells circulating in blood were sequenced for TCR beta. Germline loops: CDR1 LGHDT, CDR2 YNNKEL (reference sequence). CDR3 length equals 13 residues. The V gene lost 1 base and the J gene lost 4 bases, with 7 bases spanning the gap. Random-hexamer reverse transcription was applied to roughly 0.5 to 1 ug RNA. Multiplex immunoSEQ PCR targeted 54 Vbeta and 13 Jbeta TCR beta segments. TCRdb ran MiXCR on the immunoSEQ multiplex PCR reads and lists one entry per CDR3 protein. The repertoire holds roughly 200,000 distinct CDR3 sequences, with approximately 95% as singletons. The chain links TRBV3-1 to TRBJ1-2; D gene uncertain. The receptor was derived from a human donor with multiple sclerosis. The sequenced material came from CD8+ T cells from PBMCs. The CDR3 DNA is TGTGCCAGCAGCCAAGTCCTTAGCTATGGCTACACCTTC. It specifies CASSQVLSYGYTF.